These T cell receptor beta chains were read from a single sample in a study of regulatory T cells in long-lasting Graves disease. TCRdb ran MiXCR on the multiplex PCR reads and lists one entry per CDR3 protein. The sample shows roughly 260,000 distinct CDR3 sequences, approximately 20% of them seen only once. In addition, the sample was reused for a study of T cells in Graves' hyperthyroidism and ophthalmopathy.

The material sequenced was peripheral blood mononuclear cells (PBMCs), taken at new diagnosis, from a patient treated with antithyroid drugs. Receptor source: a woman in her twenties or thirties with Graves disease. The CDR3 runs from the conserved cysteine through the conserved F or W. The D gene is left open where the match is weak. Rows may omit the clone size; those that give it use once, few, many or a size class.

J | V | size | D | DNA | CDR3
TRBJ2-5 | TRBV4-1 | few | NA | TGCGCCAGCAGCCAAGCCGGGACGGGCAAGACCCAGTACTTC | CASSQAGTGKTQYF
TRBJ2-1 | TRBV12-3/TRBV12-4 | many | TRBD2 | TGTGCCAGCAGCAGGTACGGGGGGGCCGGCGGCAATGAGCAGTTCTTC | CASSRYGGAGGNEQFF
TRBJ1-5 | TRBV6-1 | many | TRBD1 | TGTGCCAGCAGTCGCCCGACAGGGTTGGATCAGCCCCAGCATTTT | CASSRPTGLDQPQHF
TRBJ1-2 | TRBV12-3/TRBV12-4 | many | NA | TGTGCCAGCAGCCCCACGAGTAACTATGGCTACACCTTC | CASSPTSNYGYTF
TRBJ1-5 | TRBV11-2 | many | NA | TGTGCCAGCAGCTTAGATAGGGGGGGGAATCAGCCCCAGCATTTT | CASSLDRGGNQPQHF
TRBJ1-4 | TRBV2 | NA | NA | TGTGCCAGCAGCCCCGATCTACTCATAACTAATGGAAAACTGTTTTTT | CASSPDLLITNGKLFF
TRBJ2-2 | TRBV28 | NA | TRBD2 | TGTGCCAGCAGAGTAGGACTAGCGAACACCGGGGAGCTGTTTTTT | CASRVGLANTGELFF
TRBJ1-1 | TRBV11-2 | many | TRBD1 | TGTGCCAGCAGGGCCAACCTACAGGGGTCGAACGCTGAAGCTTTCTTT | CASRANLQGSNAEAFF
TRBJ1-1 | TRBV20-1 | many | NA | TGCAGTGCTAGTCCCGGACTCGGGAACACTGAAGCTTTCTTT | CSASPGLGNTEAFF
TRBJ2-3 | TRBV20-1 | many | TRBD2 | TGCAGTGCCCACCGGGGGGGCCCAAGGGATACGCAGTATTTT | CSAHRGGPRDTQYF
TRBJ1-2 | TRBV5-1 | many | TRBD1 | TGCGCCAGCAGTAACCTTTCCGGGACAGTTGGCTACACCTTC | CASSNLSGTVGYTF
TRBJ1-1 | TRBV20-1 | many | NA | TGCAGTGCTAGTGCTGGGGCGGGTGAACCTTTCTTT | CSASAGAGEPFF
TRBJ2-7 | TRBV29-1 | many | NA | TGCAGCGTTGAAGTTGGGGCTGGTTACGAGCAGTACTTC | CSVEVGAGYEQYF
TRBJ2-7 | TRBV12-3/TRBV12-4 | many | NA | TGTGCCAGCAGTCCCCCTTGGGCCGACGAGCAGTACTTC | CASSPPWADEQYF
TRBJ2-1 | TRBV5-4 | NA | TRBD2 | TGTGCCAGCAGCATTTTGCCGGGACTAGCGGGGGGGCCTGAGCAGTTCTTC | CASSILPGLAGGPEQFF
TRBJ2-6 | TRBV6-1 | many | TRBD1 | TGTGCCAGCAATCCCGCGACAGGGACGAAAGGGGCCAACGTCCTGACTTTC | CASNPATGTKGANVLTF
TRBJ2-1 | TRBV7-3 | many | NA | TGTGCCAGCAGCTATCCAGGGGGGGAGCAGTTCTTC | CASSYPGGEQFF
TRBJ1-5 | TRBV3-1 | many | NA | TGTGCCAGCAGCCAGGATCGACAACAGCCCCAGCATTTT | CASSQDRQQPQHF
TRBJ1-1 | TRBV2 | NA | TRBD1 | TGTGCCAGCAGAGGACAGGTTATGGACACTGAAGCTTTCTTT | CASRGQVMDTEAFF
TRBJ2-1 | TRBV7-3 | many | TRBD2 | TGTGCCAGCAGCTTAAGCGGCGGGGGGGCCGGTAATGAGCAGTTCTTC | CASSLSGGGAGNEQFF
TRBJ1-1 | TRBV11-1 | many | TRBD1 | TGTGCCAGCAGCTTAGGAGGGGGCATCGACACTGAAGCTTTCTTT | CASSLGGGIDTEAFF
TRBJ1-2 | TRBV13 | NA | NA | TGTGCCAGCAGTGAAAAGGGACCCTATGGCTACACCTTC | CASSEKGPYGYTF
TRBJ1-2 | TRBV6-5 | many | NA | TGTGCCAGCAGTTACGACAACTATGGCTACACCTTC | CASSYDNYGYTF
TRBJ2-7 | TRBV5-1 | many | NA | TGCGCCAGCAGCTTGCGTGCAGGGAAGGACGAGCAGTACTTC | CASSLRAGKDEQYF
TRBJ2-5 | TRBV11-2 | many | NA | TGTGCCAGCAGCTTCGGTACAGGACCTTTGGAGACCCAGTACTTC | CASSFGTGPLETQYF
TRBJ1-1 | TRBV7-3 | many | TRBD1 | TGTGCCAGCAGCCTAACAGGGGATGGGTACACTGAAGCTTTCTTT | CASSLTGDGYTEAFF
TRBJ2-3 | TRBV5-1 | many | TRBD1 | TGTGCCAGCAGTTTAGACAGGGGGGGCACAGATACGCAGTATTTT | CASSLDRGGTDTQYF
TRBJ1-2 | TRBV2 | many | TRBD1 | TGTGCCAGCAGCACGGGACAGGGCTATGGCTACACCTTC | CASSTGQGYGYTF
TRBJ2-1 | TRBV7-8 | NA | TRBD2 | TGTGCCAGCAGCTTAGCCGGACTAGCGGGGGGAGGTGAGCAGTTCTTC | CASSLAGLAGGGEQFF
TRBJ1-2 | TRBV5-1 | many | TRBD1 | TGTGCCAGCAGCCTCCAGGGGGAGGGTAACTATGGCTACACCTTC | CASSLQGEGNYGYTF
TRBJ2-5 | TRBV19 | many | TRBD1 | TGTGCCAGTAGTAAACGCCGGACAGGAGAAGGGGAGACCCAGTACTTC | CASSKRRTGEGETQYF
TRBJ2-5 | TRBV13 | NA | TRBD2 | TGTGCCAGCAGCGCGGGGGGGAATGAGCAGTACTTC | CASSAGGNEQYF
TRBJ1-3 | TRBV7-7 | few | NA | TGTGCTAGCAGCAACGGACAGGGAAACACCATATATTTT | CASSNGQGNTIYF
TRBJ2-5 | TRBV4-2 | many | NA | TGTGCCAGCAGCCAAGGGGCTCGCAGGGAGGAGACCCAGTACTTC | CASSQGARREETQYF
TRBJ2-3 | TRBV5-8 | many | NA | TGTGCCAGCAGCCCGGCCGGACCGCCTTGGGGCCTACCCACAGATACGCAGTATTTT | CASSPAGPPWGLPTDTQYF
TRBJ2-7 | TRBV7-2 | many | NA | TGTGCCAGCAGCTTAGCTTATAGAGGCGAGCAGTACTTC | CASSLAYRGEQYF
TRBJ2-3 | TRBV27 | many | NA | TGTGCCAGCCAGGGCGCGAGCACAGATACGCAGTATTTT | CASQGASTDTQYF
TRBJ1-1 | TRBV20-1 | many | TRBD1 | TGCAGTGCTAGAGATCGGACAGGGGGAAACACTGAAGCTTTCTTT | CSARDRTGGNTEAFF
TRBJ2-1 | TRBV11-2 | NA | TRBD2 | TGTGCCAGCAGCTTAAAGGGTGGGGCTAGCGGGACTTACAATGAGCAGTTCTTC | CASSLKGGASGTYNEQFF
TRBJ1-2 | TRBV29-1 | many | NA | TGCAGCGTTGTCTGGGCAGACGGCGGCTACACCTTC | CSVVWADGGYTF
TRBJ2-7 | TRBV25-1 | once | NA | TGTGCCAGCAGTCGAGGTCAGAGCGAGCAGTACTTC | CASSRGQSEQYF
TRBJ2-4 | TRBV3-1 | many | NA | TGTGCCAGCAGCCAAGTTCGGAGCCAGCTAGCCAAAAACATTCAGTACTTC | CASSQVRSQLAKNIQYF
TRBJ1-2 | TRBV19 | few | TRBD1 | TGTGCCAGTAGTATCGGGACAGGGCCCAACTTGGGCTACACCTTC | CASSIGTGPNLGYTF
TRBJ1-5 | TRBV4-1 | NA | NA | TGCGCCAGCAGCCAAGATATGGGGGTTCAGCCCCAGCATTTT | CASSQDMGVQPQHF
TRBJ2-5 | TRBV28 | many | NA | TGTGCCAGCAGTTTGGGGTTTCAAGAGACCCAGTACTTC | CASSLGFQETQYF
TRBJ2-7 | TRBV7-8 | many | NA | TGTGCCAGCAGCCAGGGACGGACAAAACTCTACGAGCAGTACTTC | CASSQGRTKLYEQYF
TRBJ1-1 | TRBV6-5 | many | NA | TGTGCCAGCAGTTACCGGGGACAACTGAACACTGAAGCTTTCTTT | CASSYRGQLNTEAFF
TRBJ1-1 | TRBV4-1 | many | NA | TGCGCCAGCAGCCATCGGGGGGCCAATGAAGCTTTCTTT | CASSHRGANEAFF
TRBJ1-4 | TRBV7-2 | many | NA | TGTGCCAGCAGCTTAGGGGGCGAAAAACTGTTTTTT | CASSLGGEKLFF
TRBJ1-5 | TRBV28 | once | TRBD1 | TGTGCCAGCAGCCGTCGGACAGGGGATCAGCCCCAGCATTTT | CASSRRTGDQPQHF
TRBJ1-2 | TRBV18 | NA | TRBD1 | TGTGCCAGCTCACCAGGACAGGGGAGGAACTATGGCTACACCTTC | CASSPGQGRNYGYTF
TRBJ2-2 | TRBV15 | many | NA | TGTGCCACCAGCAGAGTAGGGGCCCTAGCGTCCGGGGAGCTGTTTTTT | CATSRVGALASGELFF
TRBJ2-7 | TRBV20-1 | many | NA | TGCAGTGCTAGAGAGGGGGTGGCCCTGCAGTATTACTTC | CSAREGVALQYYF
TRBJ2-1 | TRBV7-2 | many | TRBD2 | TGTGCCAGCAGCTTATCCGCTGTGGGACTAGCCTACAATGAGCAGTTCTTC | CASSLSAVGLAYNEQFF
TRBJ1-5 | TRBV7-8 | many | TRBD1 | TGTGCCAGCAGCTCATTCGGGACAGGTCTCAATCAGCCCCAGCATTTT | CASSSFGTGLNQPQHF